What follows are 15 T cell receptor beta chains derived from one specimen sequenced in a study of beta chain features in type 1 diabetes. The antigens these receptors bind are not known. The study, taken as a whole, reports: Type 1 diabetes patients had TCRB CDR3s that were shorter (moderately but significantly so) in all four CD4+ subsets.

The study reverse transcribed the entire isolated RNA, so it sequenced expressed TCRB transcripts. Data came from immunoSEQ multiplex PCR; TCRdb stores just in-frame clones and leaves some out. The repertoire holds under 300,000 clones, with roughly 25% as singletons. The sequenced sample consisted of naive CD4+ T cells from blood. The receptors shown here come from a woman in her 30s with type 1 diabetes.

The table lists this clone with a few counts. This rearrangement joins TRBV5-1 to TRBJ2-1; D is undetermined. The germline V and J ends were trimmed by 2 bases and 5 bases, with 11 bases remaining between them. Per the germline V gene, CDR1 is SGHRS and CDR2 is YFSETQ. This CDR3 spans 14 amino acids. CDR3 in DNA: TGCGCCAGCAGCTTTGACTCGCCCCACAATGAGCAGTTCTTC. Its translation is CASSFDSPHNEQFF. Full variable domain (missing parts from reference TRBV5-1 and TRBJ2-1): KAGVTQTPRYLIKTRGQQVTLSCSPISGHRSVSWYQQTPGQGLQFLFEYFSETQRNKGNFPGRFSGRQFSNSRSEMNVSTLELGDSALYLCASSFDSPHNEQFFGPGTRLTVL.

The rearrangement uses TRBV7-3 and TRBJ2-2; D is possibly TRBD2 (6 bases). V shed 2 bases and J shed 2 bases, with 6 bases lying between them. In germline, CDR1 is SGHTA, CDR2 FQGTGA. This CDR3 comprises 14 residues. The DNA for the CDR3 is TGTGCCAGCAGCTTAGGACTAAACACCGGGGAGCTGTTTTTT. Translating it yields CASSLGLNTGELFF.

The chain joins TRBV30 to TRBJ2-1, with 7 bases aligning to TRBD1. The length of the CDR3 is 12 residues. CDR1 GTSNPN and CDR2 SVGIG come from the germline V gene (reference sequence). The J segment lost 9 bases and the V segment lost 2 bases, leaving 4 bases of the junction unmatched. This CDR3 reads CAWSPTGVEQFF. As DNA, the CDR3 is TGTGCCTGGAGTCCAACAGGGGTTGAGCAGTTCTTC.

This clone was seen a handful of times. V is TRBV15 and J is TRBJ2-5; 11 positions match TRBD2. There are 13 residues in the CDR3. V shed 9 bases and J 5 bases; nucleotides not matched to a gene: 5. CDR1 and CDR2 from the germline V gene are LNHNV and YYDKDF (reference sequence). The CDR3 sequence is CATMTSGTETQYF. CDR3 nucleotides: TGTGCCACTATGACTAGCGGGACGGAGACCCAGTACTTC.

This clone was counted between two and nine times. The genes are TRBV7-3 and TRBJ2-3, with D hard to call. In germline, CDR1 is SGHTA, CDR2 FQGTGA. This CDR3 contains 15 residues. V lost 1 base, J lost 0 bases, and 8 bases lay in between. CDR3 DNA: TGTGCCAGCAGCTTAAATCCCACTAGCACAGATACGCAGTATTTT. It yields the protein CASSLNPTSTDTQYF.

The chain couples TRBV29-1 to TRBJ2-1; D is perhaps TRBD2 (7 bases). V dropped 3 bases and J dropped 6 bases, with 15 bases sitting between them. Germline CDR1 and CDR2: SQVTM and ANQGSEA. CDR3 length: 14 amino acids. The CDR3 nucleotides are TGCAGCGTTGACCCGGGGAGGGGGGTCAATGAGCAGTTCTTC. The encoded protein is CSVDPGRGVNEQFF.

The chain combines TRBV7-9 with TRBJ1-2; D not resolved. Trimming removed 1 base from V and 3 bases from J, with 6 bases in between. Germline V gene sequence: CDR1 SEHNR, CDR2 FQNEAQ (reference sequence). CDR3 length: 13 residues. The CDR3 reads CASSLGADYGYTF. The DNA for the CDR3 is TGTGCCAGCAGCTTAGGGGCTGACTATGGCTACACCTTC.

The CDR3 nucleotides read TGTGCCAGCAGTTACTCGACTAGGAGGGAGACCCAGTACTTC. Amino acid sequence: CASSYSTRRETQYF. The chain joins TRBV6-5 to TRBJ2-5, with a weak D call TRBD2 (6 bases). With 0 bases removed from V and 5 bases from J, the gap between germline ends came to 10 bases. This CDR3 contains 14 residues. CDR1 and CDR2 (germline): MNHEY, SVGAGI.

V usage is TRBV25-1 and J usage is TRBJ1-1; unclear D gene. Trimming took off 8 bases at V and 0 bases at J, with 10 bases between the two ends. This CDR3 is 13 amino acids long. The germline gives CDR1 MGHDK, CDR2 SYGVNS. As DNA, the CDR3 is TGTGCCAGCTCCAGACTCATGAACACTGAAGCTTTCTTT. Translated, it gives CASSRLMNTEAFF. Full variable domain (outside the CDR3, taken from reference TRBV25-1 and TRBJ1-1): EADIYQTPRYLVIGTGKKITLECSQTMGHDKMYWYQQDPGMELHLIHYSYGVNSTEKGDLSSESTVSRIRTEHFPLTLESARPSHTSQYLCASSRLMNTEAFFGQGTRLTVV.

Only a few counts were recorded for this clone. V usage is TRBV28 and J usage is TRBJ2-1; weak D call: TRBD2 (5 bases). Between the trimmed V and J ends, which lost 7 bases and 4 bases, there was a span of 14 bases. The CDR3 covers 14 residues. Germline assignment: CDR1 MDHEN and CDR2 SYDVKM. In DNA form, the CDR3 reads TGTGCCAGCACCTCCGGAGGAGCGTACAATGAGCAGTTCTTC. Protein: CASTSGGAYNEQFF.

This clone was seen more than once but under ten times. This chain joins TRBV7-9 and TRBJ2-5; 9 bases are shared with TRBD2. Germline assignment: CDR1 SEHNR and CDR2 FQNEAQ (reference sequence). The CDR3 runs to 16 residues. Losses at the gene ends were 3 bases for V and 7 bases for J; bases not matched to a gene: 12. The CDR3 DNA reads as TGTGCCAGCAGCTTGGGGCTAGCGGGAAGTGGTGGGACCCAGTACTTC. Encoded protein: CASSLGLAGSGGTQYF.

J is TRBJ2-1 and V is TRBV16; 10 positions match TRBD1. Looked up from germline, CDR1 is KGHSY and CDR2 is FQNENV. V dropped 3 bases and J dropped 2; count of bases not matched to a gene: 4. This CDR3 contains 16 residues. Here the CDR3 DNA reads TGTGCCAGCAGCCACCTGACAGGGGGCACCTACAATGAGCAGTTCTTC. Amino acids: CASSHLTGGTYNEQFF.

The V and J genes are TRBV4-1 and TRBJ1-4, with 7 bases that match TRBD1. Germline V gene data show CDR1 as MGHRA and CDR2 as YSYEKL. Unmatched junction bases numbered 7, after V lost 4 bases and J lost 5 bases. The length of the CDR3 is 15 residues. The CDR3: CASSRTGEANEKLFF. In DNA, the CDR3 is TGCGCCAGCAGCCGAACAGGGGAGGCCAATGAAAAACTGTTTTTT.

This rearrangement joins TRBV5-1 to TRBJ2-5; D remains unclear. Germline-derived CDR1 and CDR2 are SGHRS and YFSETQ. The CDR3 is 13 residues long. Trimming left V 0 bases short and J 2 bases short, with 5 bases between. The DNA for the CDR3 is TGCGCCAGCAGCTTGGCACAGCAAGAGACCCAGTACTTC. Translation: CASSLAQQETQYF.

The CDR3 DNA reads as TGTGCCGGCCGGGACAGGGGGCTCAAGCAGTACTTC. The encoded protein is CAGRDRGLKQYF. J is TRBJ2-7 and V is TRBV30; 12 bases map to TRBD1. The germline CDR1 and CDR2 sequences are GTSNPN and SVGIG (reference sequence). This CDR3 region has 12 residues. J gave up 8 bases and V 8 bases, and 7 bases lay outside the gene matches.